Sequencing of this T cell receptor beta chain was carried out in a study of T cells expressing NK-cell markers. TCRdb derives one entry per CDR3 protein from the 5' RACE reads, leaving out DNA. The specimen's table records about 400,000 distinct CDR3 sequences. From germline, CDR1 is GTSNPN and CDR2 SVGIG (reference sequence). CDR3 size: 12 residues. Sequencing was done on a sample of blood T cells: a sorted CD56 or NKG2C T cell subset, CD4+ or CD8+ T cells, or bulk PBMC T cells (not recorded which). V usage is TRBV30 and J usage is TRBJ2-7. This sequence was found in a woman in her forties or fifties in good health. The CDR3 spells CAWRRSGYEQYF.